The next 8 T cell receptor beta chains were all read from a single sample in a study of Ad26.COV2.S vaccination and SARS-CoV-2 variants. Profiling relied on immunoSEQ multiplex PCR, and the TCRdb table lists in-frame clones only, not all of them. Found here are some 350,000 clones, about 92% of them singletons; the top ten hold under 4%. Here the sequenced sample was peripheral blood, taken after recovery from COVID-19. The receptors come from a human donor who had recovered from COVID-19.

The chain employs TRBV10-1 and TRBJ2-1; TRBD1 is a possible D gene (5 bases). Germline assignment: CDR1 WNHNN and CDR2 SYGVQD (reference sequence). V dropped 8 bases and J dropped 7 bases, with 12 bases sitting between them. This CDR3 spans 12 amino acids. CDR3 DNA sequence: TGCGCCAGCGGGGCAGGGTGGAATGAGCAGTTCTTC. Translated, it gives CASGAGWNEQFF.

J is TRBJ2-4 and V is TRBV11-2, with no clear D. Germline CDR1 reads SGHAT; CDR2 reads FQNNGV. The CDR3 contains 12 residues. The V gene lost 6 bases and the J gene lost 3 bases, with 6 bases spanning the gap. CDR3 residues: CASRNNKNIQYF. DNA for the CDR3: TGTGCCAGCAGGAATAACAAAAACATTCAGTACTTC.

This clone was seen only once. The chain has TRBV5-1 and TRBJ2-3, with D perhaps being TRBD1 or TRBD2 (5 bases each). Trimming removed 5 bases at V and 10 bases at J, with 23 bases between. This CDR3 region has 15 residues. Germline loops: CDR1 SGHRS, CDR2 YFSETQ. CDR3 coding DNA: TGCGCCAGCAGGGGCCGGGACGGAACACCCAATTCGCAGTATTTT. Its protein is CASRGRDGTPNSQYF.

The chain recombines TRBV21-1 with TRBJ2-4; the table's D gene call, TRBD2, was not cross checked with the DNA. TRBV21-1 is a documented pseudogene. CDR3 size: 15 residues. The DNA for the CDR3 is TGTGCCAGCAGCAAAGGGGGGGGAACCAAAAACATTCAGTACTTC. This gives the protein CASSKGGGTKNIQYF.

This chain links TRBV2 with TRBJ1-1; D call uncertain. This CDR3 is 15 amino acids long. V gave up 2 bases and J gave up 0 bases, with 10 bases separating them. CDR1 and CDR2 (germline): SNHLY, FYNNEI. The CDR3 DNA reads as TGTGCCAGCAGTGAATTCCGAAGTATGAACACTGAAGCTTTCTTT. This gives the protein CASSEFRSMNTEAFF. The whole variable domain, remainder taken from reference TRBV2 and TRBJ1-1, is EPEVTQTPSHQVTQMGQEVILRCVPISNHLYFYWYRQILGQKVEFLVSFYNNEISEKSEIFDDQFSVERPDGSNFTLKIRSTKLEDSAMYFCASSEFRSMNTEAFFGQGTRLTVV.

The chain employs TRBV11-2 and TRBJ2-3; maybe TRBD2 (5 bases). The germline V gene encodes CDR1 SGHAT and CDR2 FQNNGV. This CDR3 comprises 15 residues. Trimming shortened V by 1 base and J by 1 base, and 9 bases separated the two germline ends. The CDR3 DNA follows: TGTGCCAGCAGCTTAGGAGGGTGGGGCACAGATACGCAGTATTTT. The encoded protein is CASSLGGWGTDTQYF.

With respect to this clone: The identical CDR3 is also encoded by other nucleotide sequences in the sample. The CDR3 DNA reads as TGTGCCAGCAGTTTAGTGGGGAACACTGAAGCTTTCTTT. As protein: CASSLVGNTEAFF. The V call is TRBV12-3 or TRBV12-4, the J call TRBJ1-1; D is unclear. V lost 1 base to trimming and J lost 1 base, with 4 bases between them. The CDR3 runs to 13 residues.

The chain carries TRBV6-6 and TRBJ1-5; D is perhaps TRBD1 (5 bases). The CDR3 sequence is 16 residues long. Germline lookup yields CDR1 MNHNY and CDR2 SVGAGI (reference sequence). Trimming took 2 bases from V and 1 from J, leaving 12 bases between them. CDR3 DNA sequence: TGTGCCAGCAGTTACGGGGCAGGGTGGAGCAATCAGCCCCAGCATTTT. Translating gives CASSYGAGWSNQPQHF.